This T cell receptor (beta chain) was captured by sequencing in a study of blood T cell repertoires in COVID-19. Losses at the gene ends were 5 bases for V and 8 bases for J; bases not matched to a gene: 15. This CDR3 comprises 17 residues. Germline V gene sequence: CDR1 SGHVS, CDR2 FQNEAQ. TCRdb's copy holds only in-frame clones and misses some; the assay was immunoSEQ multiplex PCR. The table records about 130,000 clones, approximately 82% of them present only once. This clonotype was sampled from a man in his 60s who had recovered from COVID-19. The V gene is TRBV7-8, the J gene TRBJ2-2, with 9 bases that match TRBD1. What was sequenced was peripheral blood. The CDR3 nucleotides are TGTGCCAGCAGCCCGACCGGCGGGACAGGGATGACGGGGGAGCTGTTTTTT. This translates into CASSPTGGTGMTGELFF. Full variable domain (remainder filled in from reference TRBV7-8 and TRBJ2-2): GAGVSQSPRYKVAKRGQDVALRCDPISGHVSLFWYQQALGQGPEFLTYFQNEAQLDKSGLPSDRFFAERPEGSVSTLKIQRTQQEDSAVYLCASSPTGGTGMTGELFFGEGSRLTVL.